This T cell receptor beta chain was profiled in a study of cytomegalovirus exposure and HLA in healthy donors. Primers: 60 Vbeta forward and 13 Jbeta reverse. TCRdb's copy holds only in-frame clones and misses some; the assay was immunoSEQ multiplex PCR. Among 150,000 to 200,000 clones listed, 79% were seen once. Trimming removed 4 bases from V and 3 bases from J; junction bases left unmatched: 10. CDR1 is SGHRS, CDR2 YFSETQ, per germline. There are 17 residues in the CDR3. The sequence was obtained from a woman under 40 in good health and CMV-seropositive. The V call is TRBV5-1, the J call TRBJ2-2; 9 bases map to TRBD2. The sample consisted of PBMCs. CDR3 DNA sequence: TGCGCCAGCAGCCCGGGGGGTCTAGCGGGGTACACCGGGGAGCTGTTTTTT. Translated, it gives CASSPGGLAGYTGELFF.